A selection of T cell receptor beta chains follows, all from one sample in a study of OX40 agonist ivuxolimab in advanced cancers. Some clones are missing from TCRdb's copy, which holds only in-frame ones; the method was immunoSEQ multiplex PCR. The table has around 150,000 clones, less than 95% seen once; the top ten hold about 1%. The sample was CD4+ or CD8+ T cells sorted from blood, taken in a trial of the OX40 agonist ivuxolimab. These receptors originate from an adult with an advanced solid tumor such as melanoma, head and neck, liver or kidney cancer. Both conserved end residues are part of each CDR3. Each record gives: D gene, clone size, J gene, V gene, CDR3 protein, CDR3 DNA. A D gene is named only where the DNA matches it firmly. Clone size is given for some rows only: seen once, a few or many times, or a class if the clone is expanded.

>NA|NA|TRBJ2-7|TRBV27
CASSPKPRINSYEQYF
TGTGCCAGCAGTCCAAAGCCGCGGATAAACTCCTACGAGCAGTACTTC
>NA|NA|TRBJ1-1|TRBV27
CASRRGNTEAFF
TGTGCCAGCAGGAGAGGGAACACTGAAGCTTTCTTT
>NA|NA|TRBJ1-2|TRBV5-1
CASSPGRGKFEDYGYTF
TGCGCCAGCAGCCCTGGTAGGGGGAAGTTCGAGGACTATGGCTACACCTTC
>NA|NA|TRBJ1-6|TRBV18
CASSPDSSMVSPLHF
TGTGCCAGCTCACCAGACAGCAGCATGGTTTCACCCCTCCACTTT
>NA|NA|TRBJ1-5|TRBV6-5
CASSYRGTQPQHF
TGTGCCAGCAGTTACAGGGGGACTCAGCCCCAGCATTTT
>TRBD1|NA|TRBJ1-5|TRBV19
CASRGTGYLGNQPQHF
TGTGCCAGTAGGGGGACAGGGTATTTGGGGAATCAGCCCCAGCATTTT
>TRBD1|NA|TRBJ2-3|TRBV5-6
CASSLVGTGSTDTQYF
TGTGCCAGCAGCTTGGTCGGGACAGGGAGCACAGATACGCAGTATTTT
>NA|NA|TRBJ1-2|TRBV28
CASSFPDSNYGYTF
TGTGCCAGCAGTTTCCCAGATTCTAACTATGGCTACACCTTC
>TRBD1|NA|TRBJ1-4|TRBV19
CASRIIGTGGEKLFF
TGTGCCAGTAGAATTATAGGGACAGGGGGCGAAAAACTGTTTTTT
>TRBD1|NA|TRBJ1-2|TRBV6-5
CASSETGGYGYTF
TGTGCCAGCAGTGAGACAGGGGGCTATGGCTACACCTTC
>NA|NA|TRBJ1-3|TRBV28
CASILGDTIYF
TGTGCCAGCATTCTGGGAGACACCATATATTTT
>NA|NA|TRBJ2-5|TRBV5-1
CASSLSGDAYSETQYF
TGCGCCAGCAGCTTGTCCGGGGACGCCTACTCAGAGACCCAGTACTTC
>TRBD2|NA|TRBJ2-5|TRBV7-7
CASSLGLAGGVETQYF
TGTGCTAGCAGCCTGGGACTAGCGGGAGGTGTAGAGACCCAGTACTTC
>NA|NA|TRBJ2-6|TRBV30
CAWSRSSSGANVLTF
TGTGCCTGGAGCCGCTCCAGCTCTGGGGCCAACGTCCTGACTTTC
>TRBD1|NA|TRBJ1-1|TRBV19
CASSLAGGRAFF
TGTGCCAGTAGTCTCGCAGGGGGTCGTGCTTTCTTT
>NA|NA|TRBJ2-7|TRBV30
CAWRSRPYSAYEQYF
TGTGCCTGGAGGTCACGACCTTACTCCGCCTACGAGCAGTACTTC
>NA|NA|TRBJ2-2|TRBV23-1
CASSHLPHGTYTGELFF
TGCGCCAGCAGTCATCTTCCGCACGGGACTTACACCGGGGAGCTGTTTTTT
>NA|NA|TRBJ2-1|TRBV5-4
CASSLVVRGNEQFF
TGTGCCAGCAGCTTGGTTGTCCGCGGCAATGAGCAGTTCTTC
>TRBD2|NA|TRBJ2-7|TRBV7-9
CASSLSTLAGHEQYF
TGTGCCAGCAGCTTGTCTACGTTAGCGGGACACGAGCAGTACTTC
>NA|NA|TRBJ2-4|TRBV6-5
CASRSQGLQYF
TGTGCCAGCAGGAGCCAGGGTCTTCAGTACTTC
>TRBD2|NA|TRBJ2-1|TRBV4-2
CASSRGLAEYNEQFF
TGTGCCAGCAGCCGCGGACTAGCGGAGTACAATGAGCAGTTCTTC
>NA|NA|TRBJ1-5|TRBV28
CASSYRRSGNQPQHF
TGTGCCAGCAGTTACCGACGGAGTGGGAATCAGCCCCAGCATTTT
>NA|NA|TRBJ2-7|TRBV5-1
CASRYEGSYEQYF
TGCGCCAGCAGGTATGAGGGTTCCTACGAGCAGTACTTC
>NA|NA|TRBJ2-7|TRBV27
CASSSRTIGGYEQYF
TGTGCCAGCAGTTCCAGGACTATTGGGGGCTACGAGCAGTACTTC
>NA|NA|TRBJ2-1|TRBV5-4
CASSLNPDNEQFF
TGTGCCAGCAGCTTGAATCCAGACAATGAGCAGTTCTTC
>NA|NA|TRBJ1-2|TRBV19
CASSRARRDNYGYTF
TGTGCCAGTAGTAGAGCCCGACGGGATAACTATGGCTACACCTTC
>NA|NA|TRBJ2-3|TRBV28
CASNQGTDTQYF
TGTGCCAGCAACCAGGGCACAGATACGCAGTATTTT
>NA|NA|TRBJ2-1|TRBV30
CAPCGDDHSYNEQFF
TGTGCCCCGTGTGGGGACGACCACTCCTACAATGAGCAGTTCTTC
>NA|NA|TRBJ2-3|TRBV6-1
CASMNTDTQYF
TGTGCCAGCATGAACACAGATACGCAGTATTTT
>NA|NA|TRBJ1-3|TRBV9
CASSVATGLGSGNTIYF
TGTGCCAGCAGCGTAGCTACGGGTTTGGGCTCTGGAAACACCATATATTTT
>NA|NA|TRBJ1-1|TRBV29-1
CSASRVSAEAFF
TGCAGCGCTTCCAGGGTTTCGGCTGAAGCTTTCTTT
>NA|NA|TRBJ2-7|TRBV5-1
CASSLGAGNYEQYF
TGCGCCAGCAGCTTGGGGGCGGGGAACTACGAGCAGTACTTC
>TRBD2|NA|TRBJ2-7|TRBV5-6
CASSKGLAGGTDEQYF
TGTGCCAGCAGCAAGGGACTAGCGGGAGGAACGGACGAGCAGTACTTC
>TRBD2|NA|TRBJ2-3|TRBV18
CASSPRTSGGDTQYF
TGTGCCAGCTCACCAAGAACTAGCGGGGGAGATACGCAGTATTTT
>NA|NA|TRBJ1-5|TRBV19
CASSGQFNQPQHF
TGTGCCAGTAGCGGACAATTCAATCAGCCCCAGCATTTT
>NA|few|TRBJ1-2|TRBV7-2
CASSLNLNGYTF
TGTGCCAGCAGCCTGAATCTTAATGGCTACACCTTC
>NA|NA|TRBJ1-1|TRBV4-1
CASSQVSGGFTEAFF
TGCGCCAGCAGCCAAGTTTCAGGTGGATTCACTGAAGCTTTCTTT
>NA|NA|TRBJ2-1|TRBV7-9
CASSSPSEGEQFF
TGTGCCAGCAGCTCTCCTAGCGAAGGTGAGCAGTTCTTC
>TRBD1|NA|TRBJ2-7|TRBV7-9
CASSFPSGQGYEQYF
TGTGCCAGCAGCTTTCCATCGGGACAGGGGTACGAGCAGTACTTC
>TRBD2|NA|TRBJ2-1|TRBV9
CASSQGLAGDREQFF
TGTGCCAGCAGCCAGGGACTAGCGGGAGACCGTGAGCAGTTCTTC
>NA|NA|TRBJ2-7|TRBV7-8
CASSSKDSSSYEQYF
TGTGCCAGCAGCTCAAAGGACAGTTCCTCCTACGAGCAGTACTTC
>NA|NA|TRBJ1-2|TRBV23-1
CASSLGAGLHGYTF
TGCGCCAGCAGTCTAGGTGCGGGGCTTCATGGCTACACCTTC
>NA|NA|TRBJ2-6|TRBV30
CASSDGSSGANVLTF
TGTGCCTCCTCGGACGGGAGCTCTGGGGCCAACGTCCTGACTTTC
>NA|NA|TRBJ1-5|TRBV28
CASSSNRVGGNQPQHF
TGTGCCAGCAGTTCCAACAGGGTCGGGGGCAATCAGCCCCAGCATTTT
>NA|few|TRBJ1-1|TRBV20-1
CSLLVREAFF
TGCAGCTTATTGGTGCGTGAAGCTTTCTTT
>TRBD2|NA|TRBJ2-3|TRBV7-2
CASSLGLAADTQYF
TGTGCCAGCAGCCTTGGACTAGCTGCAGATACGCAGTATTTT
>NA|NA|TRBJ2-1|TRBV30
CAWSQRGDNEQFF
TGTGCCTGGAGCCAGCGAGGGGACAATGAGCAGTTCTTC
>NA|once|TRBJ1-2|TRBV5-8
CASSFSRAGYTF
TGTGCCAGCAGCTTTAGCAGGGCTGGCTACACCTTC